This is a list of T cell receptor beta chains from one sample in a study of T cell repertoires in cytomegalovirus infection. TCRdb re-derived calls from the reads in MiXCR, one entry per CDR3 protein. The sample lists hundreds of thousands of distinct CDR3 sequences, around 24% occurring once. Input material: CD8+ T cells from PBMCs. The receptors originated from a human donor in good health (CMV status not recorded). Some clones in this sample may be carry-over from other donors' samples. Both conserved end residues are part of each CDR3. The D gene is left open where the match is weak. The size entry is marked missing in some rows and otherwise reads once, few, many or a size class.

v_gene	j_gene	abundance	len	d_gene	CDR3nt	CDR3aa
TRBV5-4	TRBJ2-3	NA	12	TRBD2	TGTGCCATTTGGGGAGGGACAGATACGCAGTATTTT	CAIWGGTDTQYF
TRBV24-1	TRBJ1-2	many	14	NA	TGTGCCACCAGTGATTCAGGAACTCCCTATGGCTACACCTTC	CATSDSGTPYGYTF
TRBV7-9	TRBJ1-1	many	14	NA	TGTGCCAGCAGCGCCCCAGGAAGAAACACTGAAGCTTTCTTT	CASSAPGRNTEAFF
TRBV20-1	TRBJ1-5	few	14	NA	TGCAGTGCTAGAGGTCCAGGCAACAATCAGCCCCAGCATTTT	CSARGPGNNQPQHF
TRBV6-5	TRBJ2-2	NA	14	NA	TGTGCCAGCAGTCAGAGTCTTGCGCCCGGGGAGCTGTTTTTT	CASSQSLAPGELFF
TRBV7-2	TRBJ2-7	many	16	TRBD2	TGTGCCAGCAGCCCCTTGAGCGGGGGCCTCTCCTACGAGCAGTACTTC	CASSPLSGGLSYEQYF
TRBV7-2	TRBJ1-2	many	14	NA	TGTGCCAGCAGCCCGGGACCCTCCCGCTATGGCTACACCTTC	CASSPGPSRYGYTF
TRBV2	TRBJ2-3	NA	15	NA	TGTGCCAGCAGTGAAGCCCCAAAGAACACAGATACGCAGTATTTT	CASSEAPKNTDTQYF
TRBV18	TRBJ2-3	few	15	NA	TGTGCCAGCTCACCTAGGGAAGGGGCGACAGATACGCAGTATTTT	CASSPREGATDTQYF
TRBV12-3/TRBV12-4	TRBJ2-6	NA	15	NA	TGTGCCAGCAGTTTAAGTACTACTGGGGCCAACGTCCTGACTTTC	CASSLSTTGANVLTF
TRBV27	TRBJ1-3	NA	12	NA	TGTGCCAGCAGTCTTCCGACCCGTGACCCACCCTTT	CASSLPTRDPPF
TRBV5-3	TRBJ2-7	NA	13	NA	TGTGCCAGCAGCTCTGGTGGAGGGGGCGAGCAGTACTTC	CASSSGGGGEQYF
TRBV28	TRBJ2-5	many	16	NA	TGTGCCAGCAGTTTTCTAGGGATCCCGTACCAAGAGACCCAGTACTTC	CASSFLGIPYQETQYF
TRBV20-1	TRBJ1-2	few	16	NA	TGCAGTGCTCCACGAAGCAGGGATGAGTGGAGCTATGGCTACACCTTC	CSAPRSRDEWSYGYTF
TRBV20-1	TRBJ1-2	few	14	TRBD1	TGCAGTGCTAGAGATATCACAGGGGGAGATGGCTACACCTTC	CSARDITGGDGYTF
TRBV2	TRBJ1-6	many	16	NA	TGTGCCAGCAGTGACGCCGCTAGCTCCTATAATTCACCCCTCCACTTT	CASSDAASSYNSPLHF
TRBV20-1	TRBJ2-1	few	17	NA	TGCAGTGCTAGGAGTACCAATCGGGAAAGGGATTTCAATGAGCAGTTCTTC	CSARSTNRERDFNEQFF
TRBV20-1	TRBJ2-5	NA	12	NA	TGCAGTGCCTGGGCCCCACAAGAGACCCAGTACTTC	CSAWAPQETQYF
TRBV6-6	TRBJ1-1	once	17	NA	TGTGCCAGCAGTTACCCCTCTTCCACGGGACCTCAGACTGAAGCTTTCTTT	CASSYPSSTGPQTEAFF
TRBV7-2	TRBJ2-2	many	14	NA	TGTGCCAGCAGTACGGGACCCAGCACCGGGGAGCTGTTTTTT	CASSTGPSTGELFF
TRBV6-5	TRBJ1-1	many	16	NA	TGTGCCAGCAGTTACGCCCCCCCCTGGGGGGGCACTGAAGCTTTCTTT	CASSYAPPWGGTEAFF
TRBV2	TRBJ1-2	NA	13	TRBD1	TGTGCCAGGGAACCGGGACAGGGGGCTGGCTACACCTTC	CAREPGQGAGYTF
TRBV15	TRBJ2-1	few	19	NA	TGTGCCACCAGCAGAGCGGTGGGGGCGGGGCGACCCACCTACAATGAGCAGTTCTTC	CATSRAVGAGRPTYNEQFF
TRBV12-5	TRBJ2-1	few	15	TRBD2	TGTGCTGGTCGGGCCGCTAGCGGGGGGGCTGGTGAGCAGTTCTTC	CAGRAASGGAGEQFF
TRBV7-8	TRBJ1-5	few	18	NA	TGTGCCAGCAGCTTAGCGTTCAGGGATCCCTATAGCAATCAGCCCCAGCATTTT	CASSLAFRDPYSNQPQHF
TRBV11-2	TRBJ2-3	few	17	NA	TGTGCCAGCAGCTTGAGGCAGGGGACTCCAAGCACAGATACGCAGTATTTT	CASSLRQGTPSTDTQYF